This TCR beta chain appears in the sequencing data of a study of blood T cell repertoires in COVID-19. Clones were read by immunoSEQ multiplex PCR, and TCRdb kept only the in-frame ones, dropping some. The data contain approximately 69,000 clones, 70% to 90% of them singletons. CDR1 and CDR2 (germline): LGHDT, YNNKEL (reference sequence). The CDR3 covers 16 residues. The V end lost 3 bases, the J end lost 3 bases, and 15 bases lay between the germline ends. V gene TRBV3-1 (or the pseudogene TRBV3-2) combines with J gene TRBJ2-1, with D possibly TRBD2 on 7 matching bases. The TCR comes from an elderly woman with acute or convalescent COVID-19. The sequencing sample was made of peripheral blood. The CDR3 DNA is TGTGCCAGCAGCCAGAGGACAGCGGGAAACTACAATGAGCAGTTCTTC. It yields the protein CASSQRTAGNYNEQFF.